The TCR beta chain described here comes from a study of tumor-infiltrating lymphocytes in primary liver carcinoma. Study-level results: Tumor top-250-clone fractions significantly exceeded those of blood (p = 0.039). Tumor region pairs outstripped tumor-adjacent and tumor-blood pairs in overlap.

Between roughly 17 and 31 mg of unsorted bulk tissue served as the source from which RNA and DNA were co-extracted. The patients carried chronic HBV infection and had received no treatment. With 6 bases removed from V and 3 bases from J, the gap between germline ends came to 6 bases. There are 11 residues in the CDR3. In its sample, this clonotype is medium-sized (0.01 to 0.1%). Its antigen remains unidentified. TCR beta cDNA was prepared out of roughly 0.45 ug total RNA by means of a constant-region primer. Slightly modified ARM-PCR served as the procedure for the TCR beta libraries. These libraries came from three rounds of nested multiplex PCR. It was with TRBV1-TRBV30 forward primers and a C-beta reverse primer that the first two PCR rounds were run, at 10 to 11 cycles each. In TCRdb, the multiplex PCR reads were re-called with MiXCR into one record per CDR3 protein. The profile shows tens of thousands of distinct CDR3 sequences, approximately 70% of them singletons.

This rearrangement joins TRBV12-3 or TRBV12-4 to TRBJ2-7; D gene unclear. Sequenced: liver tumor tissue from sampling region 1. Stated subset: tumor region T1, superior pole. The TCR comes from a man aged 40-49 years with primary liver carcinoma and hepatitis B virus infection. DNA of the CDR3: TGTGCCAGCAGCAACAGCTACGAGCAGTACTTC. Translated: CASSNSYEQYF.